This T cell receptor (beta chain) stems from a study of shared clonotypes between healthy human individuals. Study context: CD4 naive cells filled three plates per donor, CD4 memory three, CD8 naive two and CD8 memory one. Study results and caveats: Clonotypes shared by all four sorted-subset donors had higher generation probabilities than non-shared clonotypes.

This CDR3 contains 13 residues. Trimming stripped 4 bases from V and 4 bases from J, with 12 bases between. CDR1 and CDR2 from the germline V gene are SGHRS and YFSETQ. It was CD45RO-negative cells, positively selected for CCR7, that made up naive CD8 cells, with terminally differentiated effector memory CD45RA+ cells excluded. Nashville, Tennessee was home to all donors, who were Caucasian adults. The method was immunoSEQ multiplex PCR; TCRdb's version includes in-frame clones alone and lacks a portion of them. Of over 2 million clones listed, over 85% are singletons. This clone was seen only once. Antigen specificity is unknown.

The V gene is TRBV5-1, the J gene TRBJ2-7; perhaps TRBD1 as D (6 bases). The TCR originated in a young man in good health. The sequenced sample consisted of naive CD8+ T cells sorted from blood. CDR3 residues: CASSQWDIYEQYF. The CDR3 nucleotides read TGCGCCAGCAGCCAGTGGGACATATACGAGCAGTACTTC. Together with reference TRBV5-1 and TRBJ2-7, the CDR3 gives the full variable domain: KAGVTQTPRYLIKTRGQQVTLSCSPISGHRSVSWYQQTPGQGLQFLFEYFSETQRNKGNFPGRFSGRQFSNSRSEMNVSTLELGDSALYLCASSQWDIYEQYFGPGTRLTVT.